Reported below is one T cell receptor beta chain. The record originates from a study of blood T cells in healthy people across ages. Alongside a J-beta primer mix, a sample-barcoded 5' primer served in a second PCR lasting about 7 to 12 cycles. Each CDR3 protein is one row after TCRdb ran MiXCR on the 5' RACE reads. This sample has about a million distinct CDR3 sequences, with 51% found just once. The CDR3 loop spans 16 amino acids. Per the germline V gene, CDR1 is SQVTM and CDR2 is ANQGSEA. Sequenced material: blood. This rearrangement joins TRBV29-1 to TRBJ2-4; 7 bases agree with TRBD1. The end of the DNA fits TRBJ2-7 better, so the J call may be wrong. This sequence originates from an older woman in good health. CDR3 in amino acids: CSVVGDSKVQIYEQYF. CDR3 in DNA: TGCAGCGTTGTGGGGGACAGTAAAGTTCAGATCTACGAGCAGTACTTC.